This T cell receptor beta chain is drawn from a study of blood T cell repertoires in COVID-19. As for the study in general: Nucleic acid was either cDNA or gDNA, and it came from T cells, B-cell-depleted T cells, or PBMCs.

Trimming removed 1 base at V and 14 bases at J, with 9 bases between. The CDR3 runs to 11 residues. Germline V gene sequence: CDR1 LNHDA, CDR2 SQIVND (reference sequence). Clones were read by immunoSEQ multiplex PCR, and TCRdb kept only the in-frame ones, dropping some. The sample lists 300,000 or so clones, about 88% occurring once. The count of this clone is one. Before being deemed recovered, Cohort 3 donors had two negative PCRs, clearance, or symptom resolution. The J gene is TRBJ2-1, the V gene TRBV19; no firm D call. The origin of this receptor is a man aged 55 to 70 who had recovered from COVID-19. The sample consisted of PBMCs or T cells enriched from blood (not recorded which). This chain's CDR3 is CASSIGPREFF. For the CDR3, the DNA is TGTGCCAGTAGTATAGGGCCTCGGGAGTTCTTC.